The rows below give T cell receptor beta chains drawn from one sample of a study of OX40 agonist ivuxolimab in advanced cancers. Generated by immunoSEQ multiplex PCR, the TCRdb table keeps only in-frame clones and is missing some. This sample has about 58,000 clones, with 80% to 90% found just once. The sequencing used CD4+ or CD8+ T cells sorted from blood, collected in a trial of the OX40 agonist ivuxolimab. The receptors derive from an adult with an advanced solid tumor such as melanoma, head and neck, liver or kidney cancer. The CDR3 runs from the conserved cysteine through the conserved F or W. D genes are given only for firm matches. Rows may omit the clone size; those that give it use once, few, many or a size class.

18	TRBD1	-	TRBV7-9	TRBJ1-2	CASSPPFPGTGVGAGYTF	TGTGCCAGCAGCCCCCCTTTCCCCGGGACAGGGGTCGGTGCTGGCTACACCTTC
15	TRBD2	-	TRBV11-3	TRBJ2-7	CASSLVGSGGYEQYF	TGTGCCAGCAGCTTAGTGGGTAGCGGGGGCTACGAGCAGTACTTC
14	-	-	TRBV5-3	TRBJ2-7	CARPLGGSGYEQYF	TGTGCCAGGCCTCTTGGGGGATCGGGCTACGAGCAGTACTTC
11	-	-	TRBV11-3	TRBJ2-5	CASSFVSTQYF	TGTGCCAGCAGTTTCGTGAGTACCCAGTACTTC
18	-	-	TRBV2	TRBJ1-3	CASSEARSKGGSGNTIYF	TGTGCCAGCAGTGAAGCGCGGAGTAAGGGCGGCTCTGGAAACACCATATATTTT
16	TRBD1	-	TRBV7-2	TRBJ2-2	CASSPNRGGKAGELFF	TGTGCCAGCAGTCCGAACAGGGGTGGGAAGGCCGGGGAGCTGTTTTTT
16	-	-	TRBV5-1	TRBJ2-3	CASSLVAGATTDTQYF	TGCGCCAGCAGCTTGGTTGCGGGGGCCACCACAGATACGCAGTATTTT
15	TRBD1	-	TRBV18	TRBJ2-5	CASSLLWAGGETQYF	TGTGCCAGCTCACTACTTTGGGCAGGGGGAGAGACCCAGTACTTC
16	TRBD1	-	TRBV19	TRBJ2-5	CASSLPWGQGQETQYF	TGTGCCAGTAGTCTCCCTTGGGGACAGGGGCAGGAGACCCAGTACTTC
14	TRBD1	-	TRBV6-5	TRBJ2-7	CASSYLDRGHEQYF	TGTGCCAGCAGTTACCTGGACAGGGGGCACGAGCAGTACTTC
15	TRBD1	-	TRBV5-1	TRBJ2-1	CASSPGQGAGNEQFF	TGCGCCAGCAGCCCAGGACAGGGGGCGGGCAATGAGCAGTTCTTC
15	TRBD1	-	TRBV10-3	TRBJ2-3	CAISDGTAVTDTQYF	TGTGCCATCAGCGACGGGACAGCAGTCACCGATACGCAGTATTTT
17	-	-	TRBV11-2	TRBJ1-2	CASSLAPGIRQNYGYTF	TGTGCCAGCAGCTTAGCTCCTGGCATCAGGCAAAACTATGGCTACACCTTC
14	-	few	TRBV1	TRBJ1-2	CTSSHDRETYGYTF	TGCACCAGCAGCCATGACAGGGAGACCTATGGCTACACCTTC
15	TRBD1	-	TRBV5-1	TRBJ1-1	CASSSGTGLNTEAFF	TGCGCCAGCAGCTCGGGGACAGGTTTGAACACTGAAGCTTTCTTT
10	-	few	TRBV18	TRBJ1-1	CASSLRKAFF	TGTGCCAGCTCCCTCAGAAAAGCTTTCTTT
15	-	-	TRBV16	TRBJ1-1	CASNHPGGAATEAFF	TGTGCCAGCAATCACCCGGGGGGGGCGGCCACTGAAGCTTTCTTT
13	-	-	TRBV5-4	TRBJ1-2	CASSQADSYGYTF	TGTGCCAGCAGCCAGGCGGACAGCTATGGCTACACCTTC
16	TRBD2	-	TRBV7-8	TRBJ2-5	CASSLVVAGGPETQYF	TGTGCCAGCAGCTTAGTAGTAGCGGGGGGGCCGGAGACCCAGTACTTC
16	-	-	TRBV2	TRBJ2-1	CASSEGSNPYYNEQFF	TGTGCCAGCAGTGAAGGTTCGAACCCCTACTACAATGAGCAGTTCTTC
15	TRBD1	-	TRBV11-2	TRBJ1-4	CASSLDWTGNEKLFF	TGTGCCAGCAGCTTAGATTGGACAGGGAATGAAAAACTGTTTTTT
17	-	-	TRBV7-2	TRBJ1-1	CASSLVPAGSANTEAFF	TGTGCCAGCAGCTTAGTCCCCGCAGGGTCGGCGAACACTGAAGCTTTCTTT
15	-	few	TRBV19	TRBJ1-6	CASSIDLQAWSPLHF	TGTGCCAGTAGTATAGACCTACAGGCATGGTCACCCCTCCACTTT
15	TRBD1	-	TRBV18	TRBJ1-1	CASSPLTGEGTEAFF	TGTGCCAGCTCGCCACTCACAGGGGAGGGCACTGAAGCTTTCTTT
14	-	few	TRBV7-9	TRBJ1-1	CASSRTWVETEAFF	TGTGCCAGCAGTCGGACCTGGGTTGAGACTGAAGCTTTCTTT
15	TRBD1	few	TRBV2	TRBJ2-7	CASSELGTGGYEQYF	TGTGCCAGCAGTGAACTTGGGACAGGAGGCTACGAGCAGTACTTC
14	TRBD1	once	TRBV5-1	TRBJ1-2	CASSLAGTVNGYTF	TGCGCCAGCAGCTTGGCAGGGACAGTGAATGGCTACACCTTC
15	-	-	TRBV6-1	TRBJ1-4	CASSDPGRGEEKLFF	TGTGCCAGCAGTGACCCCGGGAGGGGTGAGGAAAAACTGTTTTTT
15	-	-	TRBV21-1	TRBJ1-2	CASSKTIRTPYGYTF	TGTGCCAGCAGCAAAACTATAAGGACTCCCTATGGCTACACCTTC
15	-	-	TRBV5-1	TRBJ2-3	CASSLEQRYTDTQYF	TGCGCCAGCAGCTTGGAACAGAGATACACAGATACGCAGTATTTT
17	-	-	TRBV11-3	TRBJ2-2	CASSLFSSEHKGGELFF	TGTGCCAGCAGCTTATTTTCATCAGAACACAAAGGCGGGGAGCTGTTTTTT
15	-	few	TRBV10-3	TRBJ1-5	CAISEMGGRNQPQHF	TGTGCCATCAGTGAGATGGGGGGAAGGAATCAGCCCCAGCATTTT
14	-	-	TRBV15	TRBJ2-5	CATSRVSAQETQYF	TGTGCCACCAGCAGAGTCTCGGCCCAAGAGACCCAGTACTTC
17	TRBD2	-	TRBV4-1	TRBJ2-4	CASSQEVSGGTWDIQYF	TGCGCCAGCAGCCAAGAGGTCAGCGGGGGTACATGGGACATTCAGTACTTC
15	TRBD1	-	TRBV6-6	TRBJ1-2	CASSYWQGANYGYTF	TGTGCCAGCAGTTACTGGCAGGGGGCGAACTATGGCTACACCTTC
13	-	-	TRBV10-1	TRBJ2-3	CASRPNQGDTQYF	TGCGCCAGCAGGCCTAACCAGGGGGATACGCAGTATTTT
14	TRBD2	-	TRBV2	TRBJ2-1	CASRPRGGGNEQFF	TGTGCCAGCAGGCCGCGGGGGGGTGGCAATGAGCAGTTCTTC
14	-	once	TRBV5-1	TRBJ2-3	CASSLGIDTDTQYF	TGCGCCAGCAGCTTGGGCATCGACACAGATACGCAGTATTTT
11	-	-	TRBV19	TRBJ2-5	CATSGIETQYF	TGTGCCACCTCGGGTATAGAGACCCAGTACTTC
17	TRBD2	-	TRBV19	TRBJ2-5	CASSTSTTSGGQETQYF	TGTGCCAGTAGTACCTCTACCACTAGCGGGGGACAAGAGACCCAGTACTTC
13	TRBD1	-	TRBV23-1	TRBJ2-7	CASIRQGAHEQYF	TGCGCCAGCATCCGACAGGGGGCCCACGAGCAGTACTTC
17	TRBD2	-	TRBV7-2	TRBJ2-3	CASSLAQAGGSTDTQYF	TGTGCCAGCAGCTTAGCGCAAGCGGGGGGCAGCACAGATACGCAGTATTTT
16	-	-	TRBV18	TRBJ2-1	CASSPRQDLNSGEQFF	TGTGCCAGCTCACCCCGACAGGATCTGAATTCGGGTGAGCAGTTCTTC
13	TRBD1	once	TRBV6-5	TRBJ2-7	CASTRDRDYEQYF	TGTGCCAGCACCCGGGACAGGGACTACGAGCAGTACTTC
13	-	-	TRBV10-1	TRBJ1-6	CASSELPSTPLHF	TGCGCCAGCAGTGAGCTCCCCAGTACCCCCCTCCACTTT
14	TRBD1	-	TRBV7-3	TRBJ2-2	CASSSTGVNGELFF	TGTGCCAGCAGCTCAACAGGGGTAAACGGGGAGCTGTTTTTT
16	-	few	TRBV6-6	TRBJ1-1	CASSYLSVFRVTEAFF	TGTGCCAGCAGTTACCTATCGGTTTTCAGGGTTACTGAAGCTTTCTTT
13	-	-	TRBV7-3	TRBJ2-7	CASSLIAGVEQYF	TGTGCCAGCAGCTTAATAGCAGGGGTCGAGCAGTACTTC
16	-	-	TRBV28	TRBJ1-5	CASSLQGPNSNQPQHF	TGTGCCAGCAGTTTGCAGGGCCCAAATAGCAATCAGCCCCAGCATTTT
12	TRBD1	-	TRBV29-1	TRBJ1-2	CSVDRGNYGYTF	TGCAGCGTAGACAGGGGAAACTATGGCTACACCTTC
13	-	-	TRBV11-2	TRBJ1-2	CASSPDGNYGYTF	TGTGCCAGCAGCCCGGACGGTAACTATGGCTACACCTTC